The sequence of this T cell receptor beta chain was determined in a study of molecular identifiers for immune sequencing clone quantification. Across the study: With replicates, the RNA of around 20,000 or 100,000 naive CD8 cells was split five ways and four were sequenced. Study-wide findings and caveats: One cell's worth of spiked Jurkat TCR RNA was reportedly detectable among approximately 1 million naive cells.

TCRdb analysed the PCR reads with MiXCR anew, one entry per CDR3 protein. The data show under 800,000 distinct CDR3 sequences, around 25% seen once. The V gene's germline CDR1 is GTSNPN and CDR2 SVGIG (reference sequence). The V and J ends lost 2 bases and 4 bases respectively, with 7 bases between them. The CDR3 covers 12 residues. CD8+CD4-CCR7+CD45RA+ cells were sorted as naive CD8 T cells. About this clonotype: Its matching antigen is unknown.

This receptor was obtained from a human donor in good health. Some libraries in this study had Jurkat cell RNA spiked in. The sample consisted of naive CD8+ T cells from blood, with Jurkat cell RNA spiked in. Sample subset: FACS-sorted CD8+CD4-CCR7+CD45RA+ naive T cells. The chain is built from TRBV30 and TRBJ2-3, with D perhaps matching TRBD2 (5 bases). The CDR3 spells CAWSRTSDTQYF. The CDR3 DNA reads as TGTGCCTGGAGTCGGACTTCAGATACGCAGTATTTT.